This TCR beta chain was sequenced during a study of CD8+ T cells in alopecia areata. Study information: Patients remained on tofacitinib for 6 to 18 months and then went 6 months without it.

Following extraction, RNA underwent reverse transcription to cDNA, which served as the sequencing template. Libraries were prepared by immunoSEQ multiplex PCR; TCRdb keeps only in-frame clonotypes and omits some of them. The data contain 200,000 or so clones, 55% to 75% of them singletons. General study findings and limits: In scalp samples, resident alphabeta T cells of normal skin are also sequenced. Association of baseline CD8+ expansion with response is uncertain owing to one nonresponder. Among the top 100, expanded CD8+ clones were significantly decreased by tofacitinib, as was scalp clonality.

Between the trimmed V and J ends, which lost 3 bases and 2 bases, there was a span of 17 bases. Germline loops: CDR1 SGHNT, CDR2 YYREEE (reference sequence). There are 16 residues in the CDR3. Worth noting for this clone: The antigen is undetermined.

The treatment: oral pan-JAK inhibitor, 5-10 mg twice daily. The TCR originated in a human donor with alopecia areata. This chain connects TRBV5-4 to TRBJ2-5, with D possibly matching TRBD1 (6 bases). Sequences were derived from CD4+ T cells sorted from blood, sampled at week 24, from a patient treated with tofacitinib. This chain's CDR3 is CASSSVLEGTQETQYF. The CDR3, as DNA: TGTGCCAGCAGCTCGGTATTAGAGGGGACACAAGAGACCCAGTACTTC.